The present entry profiles one T cell receptor (beta chain) with its context. Sequencing relied on immunoSEQ assay v3.0, run at survey level. Produced via immunoSEQ multiplex PCR; TCRdb's table is partial and in-frame only. The sample includes 25,000 to 35,000 clones, roughly 93% of them seen just once. V was shortened by 4 bases and J by 0 bases, with 9 bases between the two germline ends. The germline gives CDR1 GTSNPN, CDR2 SVGIG (reference sequence). This CDR3 contains 14 residues. These data are taken from a study of long-term antiretroviral therapy in people with HIV. The chain recombines TRBV30 with TRBJ2-2, with D tentatively TRBD1 (5 bases). The TCR was taken from a man aged 50 to 59 with HIV. The specimen was unsorted PBMCs, collected 7.3 to 7.5 years after starting antiretroviral therapy. The CDR3 DNA is TGTGCCTGGAAAAGGACACCGAACACCGGGGAGCTGTTTTTT. The encoded protein is CAWKRTPNTGELFF.